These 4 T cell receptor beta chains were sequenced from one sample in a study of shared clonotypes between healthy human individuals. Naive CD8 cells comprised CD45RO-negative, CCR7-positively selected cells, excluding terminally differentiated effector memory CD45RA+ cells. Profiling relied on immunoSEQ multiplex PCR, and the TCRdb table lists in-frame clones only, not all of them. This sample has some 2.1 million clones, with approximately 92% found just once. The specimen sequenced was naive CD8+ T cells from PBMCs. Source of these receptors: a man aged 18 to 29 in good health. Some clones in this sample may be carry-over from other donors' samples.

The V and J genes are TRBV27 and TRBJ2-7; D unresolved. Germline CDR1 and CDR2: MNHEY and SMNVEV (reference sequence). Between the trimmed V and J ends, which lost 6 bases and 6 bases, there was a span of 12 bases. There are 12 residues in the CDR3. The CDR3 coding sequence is TGTGCCAGCAGCAGTTCCCCTAGCGAGCAGTACTTC. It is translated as CASSSSPSEQYF.

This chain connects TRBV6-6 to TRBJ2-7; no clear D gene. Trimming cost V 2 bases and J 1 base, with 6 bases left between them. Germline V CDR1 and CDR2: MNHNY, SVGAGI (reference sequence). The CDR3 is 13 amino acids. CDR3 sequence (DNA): TGTGCCAGCAGTTACACGGAGTCCTACGAGCAGTACTTC. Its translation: CASSYTESYEQYF.

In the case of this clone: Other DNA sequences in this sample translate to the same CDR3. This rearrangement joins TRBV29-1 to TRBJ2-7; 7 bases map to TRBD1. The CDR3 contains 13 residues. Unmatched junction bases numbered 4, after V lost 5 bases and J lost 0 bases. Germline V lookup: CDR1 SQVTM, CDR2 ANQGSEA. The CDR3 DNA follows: TGCAGCGTTTACAGGGGCGACTCCTACGAGCAGTACTTC. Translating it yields CSVYRGDSYEQYF.

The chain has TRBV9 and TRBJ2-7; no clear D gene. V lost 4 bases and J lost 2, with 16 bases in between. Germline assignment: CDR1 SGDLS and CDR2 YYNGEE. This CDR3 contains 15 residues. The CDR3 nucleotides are TGTGCCAGCAGCCCCACGCCGGGCAGAACCTACGAGCAGTACTTC. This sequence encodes CASSPTPGRTYEQYF.